This T cell receptor beta chain derives from a study of blood T cell repertoires in COVID-19. Study as a whole: The samples span acute and convalescent COVID-19 from the United States, Italy and Spain.

Authors' methods: For nucleated cells, counts were estimated from reference gene primer amplification. TCRdb's table, derived via immunoSEQ multiplex PCR, lists solely in-frame clones and lacks some. From that table come the V and J calls and clone size; the DNA was used to work out D and trimming. The top ten hold approximately 2.9% of the sample, which has some 230,000 clones, around 82% seen once. J lost 8 bases, V lost 0 bases, and 6 bases had no gene match. Germline loops: CDR1 SGHRS, CDR2 YFSETQ. The CDR3 length is 16 residues. The rearrangement joins TRBV5-1 to TRBJ2-1; 12 bases are shared with TRBD2. The sample taken for sequencing was peripheral blood. This clonotype was sampled from a woman in her twenties or thirties who had recovered from COVID-19. For the CDR3, the DNA is TGCGCCAGCAGCTTGGAGACTAGCGGGAGTTGGTATGAGCAGTTCTTC. It translates to CASSLETSGSWYEQFF.